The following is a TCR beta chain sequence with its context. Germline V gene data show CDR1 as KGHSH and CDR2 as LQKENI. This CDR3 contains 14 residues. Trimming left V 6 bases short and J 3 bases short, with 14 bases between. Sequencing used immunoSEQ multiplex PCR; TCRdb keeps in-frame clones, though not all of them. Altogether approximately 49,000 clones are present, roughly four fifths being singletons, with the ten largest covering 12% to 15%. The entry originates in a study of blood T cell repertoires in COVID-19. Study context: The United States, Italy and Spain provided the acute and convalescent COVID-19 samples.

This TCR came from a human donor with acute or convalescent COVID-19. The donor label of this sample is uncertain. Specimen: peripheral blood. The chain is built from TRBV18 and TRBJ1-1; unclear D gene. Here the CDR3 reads CASSSSEVYTEAFF. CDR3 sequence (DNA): TGTGCCAGCTCCTCCAGCGAGGTGTACACTGAAGCTTTCTTT.